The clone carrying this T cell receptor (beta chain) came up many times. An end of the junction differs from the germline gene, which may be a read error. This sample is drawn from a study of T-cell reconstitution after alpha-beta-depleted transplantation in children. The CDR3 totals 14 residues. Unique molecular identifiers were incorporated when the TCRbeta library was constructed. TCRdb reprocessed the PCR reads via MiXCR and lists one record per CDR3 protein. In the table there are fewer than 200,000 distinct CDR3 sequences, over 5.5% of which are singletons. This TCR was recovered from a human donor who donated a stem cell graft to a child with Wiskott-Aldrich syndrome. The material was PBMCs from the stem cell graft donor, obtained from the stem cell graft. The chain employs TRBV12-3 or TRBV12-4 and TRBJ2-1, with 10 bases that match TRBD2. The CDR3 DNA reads TGTGCCAGCAGTCTAGCGGGAGTGGAGAATGAGCAGTTCTTC. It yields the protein CASSLAGVENEQFF.